The next 19 T cell receptor beta chains were all read from a single sample in a study of cytomegalovirus exposure and HLA in healthy donors. With 60 Vbeta and 13 Jbeta primers, the PCR was carried out. Clones were sequenced by immunoSEQ multiplex PCR, and TCRdb holds only the in-frame ones, with some missing. The data show about 250,000 clones, 80% seen once. The sample taken for sequencing was PBMCs. Receptors were obtained from a girl aged 2 to 10 in good health and CMV-seronegative.

In DNA form, the CDR3 reads TGTGCCAGCAGTTCCCACGGACAGGGTATTCGAGGCTACACCTTC. Its translation is CASSSHGQGIRGYTF. This sequence joins TRBV6-1 and TRBJ1-2; 8 bases match TRBD1. This CDR3 has 15 amino acids. Germline-derived CDR1 and CDR2 are MNHNS and SASEGT. After removal of 5 bases from V and 8 bases from J, the junction contained 13 bases not matched to a gene.

The chain couples TRBV6-1 to TRBJ2-7; TRBD1 agrees at 8 bases. CDR1 MNHNS and CDR2 SASEGT come from the germline V gene. V shed 7 bases, J shed 6 bases, and the junction held 11 bases outside the gene matches. CDR3 length: 14 residues. CDR3 sequence: CASMWGTGLSEQYF. CDR3 DNA: TGTGCCAGCATGTGGGGGACAGGCCTCTCCGAGCAGTACTTC.

The chain combines TRBV21-1 with TRBJ1-4. TRBV21-1 is deemed a pseudogene. The CDR3 runs to 15 residues. The CDR3 DNA reads as TGTGCCAGCAGCCTCGGGGAAGGAATTAATGAAAAACTGTTTTTT. This gives the protein CASSLGEGINEKLFF.

The V call is TRBV14, the J call TRBJ2-7, with D unresolved. The CDR3 runs to 14 residues. Germline V gene lookup returns CDR1 SGHDN and CDR2 FVKESK. V was cut by 0 bases and J by 4 bases, with 10 bases left in between. For the CDR3, the DNA is TGTGCCAGCAGCCAAGATGTGGGCTGGTACGAGCAGTACTTC. This codes for CASSQDVGWYEQYF.

This chain joins TRBV7-8 and TRBJ1-2, with TRBD1 identical over 9 bases. Germline values: CDR1 SGHVS, CDR2 FQNEAQ. The CDR3 spans 14 residues. The V segment lost 5 bases and the J segment 4 bases; nucleotides outside the gene matches: 5. The CDR3 loop is CASSVRDRAYGYTF. The CDR3 bases are TGTGCCAGCAGCGTCCGGGACAGGGCCTATGGCTACACCTTC.

This chain uses TRBV28 with TRBJ1-2, with a possible D match to TRBD1 (5 bases). With 2 bases removed from V and 3 bases from J, the gap between germline ends came to 16 bases. Germline loops: CDR1 MDHEN, CDR2 SYDVKM. This CDR3 has 16 amino acids. CDR3 sequence reads: CASSLAGRRVDYGYTF. The CDR3 nucleotides read TGTGCCAGCAGTTTAGCAGGGAGGAGAGTTGACTATGGCTACACCTTC.

This clone was found once. The chain has TRBV7-3 and TRBJ2-3, with D possibly being TRBD2 (5 bases). From germline, CDR1 is SGHTA and CDR2 FQGTGA. The CDR3 has 14 residues. Trimming cost V 3 bases and J 2 bases, with 9 bases left between them. CDR3 nucleotides: TGTGCCAGCAGCTTCGAGGGAACCACAGATACGCAGTATTTT. Protein sequence: CASSFEGTTDTQYF.

This clone occurred a few times. The gene calls are TRBV4-1 and TRBJ1-1, with D unclear. Deletions cut 0 bases from V and 5 bases from J, with 28 bases between. The germline V gene encodes CDR1 MGHRA and CDR2 YSYEKL. The CDR3 totals 20 residues. The CDR3 is CASSQDLGWADPLFGTEAFF. The CDR3 DNA reads as TGCGCCAGCAGCCAAGATTTGGGCTGGGCAGACCCCCTCTTTGGGACTGAAGCTTTCTTT.

V gene TRBV6-5 combines with J gene TRBJ2-7, with a tentative D call TRBD2 (5 bases). V dropped 6 bases and J dropped 7 bases, with 22 bases sitting between them. This CDR3 comprises 15 residues. Germline loops: CDR1 MNHEY, CDR2 SVGAGI. CDR3 sequence: CASSPLTSVLGEQYF. The DNA for the CDR3 is TGTGCCAGCAGCCCCCTTACTAGTGTCCTGGGAGAGCAGTACTTC.

V is TRBV19 and J is TRBJ2-5; D ambiguous. The DNA matches TRBJ2-7 better at its end, which makes the J call doubtful. The CDR3 spans 13 residues. CDR1 is LNHDA and CDR2 is SQIVND in the germline V gene (reference sequence). The CDR3 loop reads CASSSRLLYEQYF. CDR3 DNA sequence: TGTGCCAGTAGTTCCCGACTCCTCTACGAGCAGTACTTC.

The V gene is TRBV7-2, the J gene TRBJ2-7; D remains unclear. V shed 3 bases and J shed 2 bases, with 8 bases lying between them. This CDR3 contains 13 residues. Germline V gives CDR1 SGHTA, CDR2 FQGNSA. This CDR3 is CASSLATTYEQYF. CDR3 sequence (DNA): TGTGCCAGCAGCTTGGCCACGACCTACGAGCAGTACTTC. The full variable domain, with the rest looked up from reference TRBV7-2 and TRBJ2-7, is GAGVSQSPSNKVTEKGKDVELRCDPISGHTALYWYRQSLGQGLEFLIYFQGNSAPDKSGLPSDRFSAERTGGSVSTLTIQRTQQEDSAVYLCASSLATTYEQYFGPGTRLTVT.

This rearrangement joins TRBV5-1 to TRBJ1-2; a possible D gene is TRBD1 (6 bases). CDR3 length: 13 residues. Germline loops: CDR1 SGHRS, CDR2 YFSETQ. V lost 7 bases to trimming and J lost 7 bases, with 17 bases between them. In DNA form, the CDR3 reads TGCGCCAGCGGGGACACCCGAACGGCTGGCTACACCTTC. It is translated as CASGDTRTAGYTF.

Comments on this clone: Its ends do not fully match the called genes, so a read error is possible. The CDR3, as DNA: TGTGCCGGCAGTGAGAAGCGAAGCACGACCTGGGGGCGTCACGAGCAGTACTTC. Translating gives CAGSEKRSTTWGRHEQYF. The rearrangement joins TRBV2 to TRBJ2-7, with D perhaps TRBD1 (6 bases). CDR1 is SNHLY, CDR2 FYNNEI, per germline. The CDR3 has 18 residues.

CDR3 DNA: TGTGCCAGCAGTTTATACAGGGGACCCTACAATGAGCAGTTCTTC. Encoded protein: CASSLYRGPYNEQFF. The rearrangement links TRBV27 to TRBJ2-1; 7 nucleotides match TRBD1. Per the germline V gene, CDR1 is MNHEY and CDR2 is SMNVEV (reference sequence). There are 15 residues in the CDR3. The V gene end was trimmed by 1 base and the J gene end by 2 bases; junction bases not matched to a gene: 2.

The V call is TRBV27, the J call TRBJ2-1, with D hard to call. Germline CDR1 MNHEY, CDR2 SMNVEV (reference sequence). Trimming removed 4 bases at V and 0 bases at J, with 10 bases between. This CDR3 contains 15 residues. The CDR3 region has the DNA TGTGCCAGCAGTTCTCTGGCAAGCTCCTACAATGAGCAGTTCTTC. Protein sequence: CASSSLASSYNEQFF.

J is TRBJ2-1 and V is TRBV7-2; 13 nucleotides align to TRBD2. From germline, CDR1 is SGHTA and CDR2 FQGNSA. The CDR3 length is 15 residues. The J segment lost 10 bases and the V segment lost 5 bases, leaving 8 bases of the junction unmatched. CDR3 nucleotides: TGTGCCAGCAGCAACGGACTAGCGGGAGTAGAGGAGCAGTTCTTC. Its protein is CASSNGLAGVEEQFF. The variable domain in full, completed from reference TRBV7-2 and TRBJ2-1, reads GAGVSQSPSNKVTEKGKDVELRCDPISGHTALYWYRQSLGQGLEFLIYFQGNSAPDKSGLPSDRFSAERTGGSVSTLTIQRTQQEDSAVYLCASSNGLAGVEEQFFGPGTRLTVL.

V and J are TRBV4-2 and TRBJ2-3; D perhaps matches TRBD2 (6 bases). The germline V and J ends were trimmed by 0 bases and 10 bases, with 14 bases remaining between them. Looked up from germline, CDR1 is LGHNA and CDR2 is YNFKEQ. There are 14 residues in the CDR3. CDR3 region: CASSQEGTSEAQYF. The DNA of the CDR3 is TGTGCCAGCAGCCAAGAGGGGACTTCAGAAGCGCAGTATTTT.

The J gene is TRBJ2-5, the V gene TRBV12-5; 8 nucleotides line up with TRBD1. The better agreement between TRBJ2-7 and the DNA end casts doubt on the J call. CDR1 and CDR2 (germline): LGHNT, FRNRAP. This CDR3 is built from 17 residues. The CDR3 loop reads CASGSLARGQAHYEQYF. The CDR3 coding sequence is TGTGCTAGTGGTTCCCTTGCCCGGGGACAGGCGCACTACGAGCAGTACTTC.

The rearrangement uses TRBV7-9 and TRBJ1-6; 10 nucleotides line up with TRBD1. Germline loops: CDR1 SEHNR, CDR2 FQNEAQ (reference sequence). V was pared by 5 bases and J by 10 bases, with 11 bases of the junction left unmatched. The CDR3 spans 16 residues. The CDR3 spells CASSTPGTGAGSPLHF. In nucleotides, the CDR3 is TGTGCCAGCAGCACACCCGGGACAGGGGCTGGGTCACCCCTCCACTTT.